This entry concerns a single T cell receptor beta chain. Its antigen is still unknown. The input lacks base qualities; no much larger clone sits a single base away. The CDR3 regions of human TCRbeta chains were analyzed by immunosequencing. On the study's bioinformatics: TCRs in the repertoires were matched against a reference library of SARS-CoV-2-specific TCRs that had been generated with the MIRA antigen-specificity platform. Breadth was defined as the fraction of unique TCRs that were SARS-CoV-2-associated, and depth was defined as the fraction of total T cells that were SARS-CoV-2-associated. Using the MIRA data, each spike-specific TCR was mapped to the spike region that the TCR reacts to and placed in a CD4 or CD8 class. Log10-transformed breadth and depth values were compared by one-way ANOVA with Sidak's multiple comparisons tests. Imported from immuneACCESS, the table was reduced by TCRdb to in-frame sequences with V and J called. These copies leave out some clones; in studies compared against another copy, an unresolved V gene accounts for under half, and the cause of the remainder is not known. The D gene and trimming were derived from the DNA, and the V and J assignments and clone size from that table. The sample table holds over 130,000 clones, of which 75% to 90% were seen once. The top ten hold 4.7% of the sample.

In light of the paper, this sample's time point label describes: baseline before first vaccination. Vaccinee samples came from UK trials COV001 and COV002, including a single-blind randomized controlled phase 2/3 trial of AZD1222 (ChAdOx1 nCoV-19) in healthy adults. For TCRbeta chain sequencing, PBMC samples from trial participants were taken at day 0 and at day 28 after the second dose. The data originate from a study of T cell responses to AZD1222 COVID-19 vaccine (TCRdb year 2021). Broadly, across the study: Because spike-specific TCR depth and breadth did not differ between the two schedules, AZD1222 recipients who got a second dose at roughly 4 weeks were pooled with those who got a second dose at roughly 12 weeks. A total of 233 trial participants underwent TCR sequencing, of whom 207 had received two doses of AZD1222 and approximately 26 had received two doses of the MenACWY control vaccine. Trial participants were enrolled into age subgroups of 18-55, 56-69 and 70-plus years, which contained about 150, 28 and 57 TCR-sequenced participants, respectively. The investigation overall reported the following: Participants were mostly white British and included more females than males, and it was suggested by the authors that clonal diversity may have been underestimated. In the small 56-69-year group, the increase in depth fell short of significance, most likely because of low power. Conclusions about previously exposed vaccinees were limited because only six or seven AZD1222 recipients were SARS-CoV-2 seropositive at baseline. After two AZD1222 doses, spike-specific TCR breadth and depth were significantly higher than at day 0 and than in MenACWY recipients. Reportedly, almost half of the unique spike-specific TCRs recognized epitopes lying outside the regions that are mutated in the B.1.351 and B.1.1.7 variants. Because no day 14 peak-response samples were available, the repertoires could be characterized only after the peak T cell response. Vaccine-associated CD4 TCRs spanned the whole spike protein, with dominant responses in regions 160-218 and 743-854.

CDR1 is given as MDHEN and CDR2 as SYDVKM, both from the germline V gene. The CDR3, cysteine through phenylalanine, is 15 amino acids long. The read is trimmed to its CDR3 DNA, 45 bases read in frame from base 1. Trimming at the junction amounts to 6 bases on V and 4 bases on J, and the germline ends lie 16 bases apart. The sequence derives from an adult in good health. This material consisted of peripheral blood, taken on day 0 of AZD1222 vaccination. The chain is made from TRBV28 and TRBJ2-1; the D gene is unclear. The CDR3 region: CASSSPTRRYNEQFF. The DNA is as follows: TGTGCCAGCAGCTCCCCGACCCGTAGATACAATGAGCAGTTCTTC.